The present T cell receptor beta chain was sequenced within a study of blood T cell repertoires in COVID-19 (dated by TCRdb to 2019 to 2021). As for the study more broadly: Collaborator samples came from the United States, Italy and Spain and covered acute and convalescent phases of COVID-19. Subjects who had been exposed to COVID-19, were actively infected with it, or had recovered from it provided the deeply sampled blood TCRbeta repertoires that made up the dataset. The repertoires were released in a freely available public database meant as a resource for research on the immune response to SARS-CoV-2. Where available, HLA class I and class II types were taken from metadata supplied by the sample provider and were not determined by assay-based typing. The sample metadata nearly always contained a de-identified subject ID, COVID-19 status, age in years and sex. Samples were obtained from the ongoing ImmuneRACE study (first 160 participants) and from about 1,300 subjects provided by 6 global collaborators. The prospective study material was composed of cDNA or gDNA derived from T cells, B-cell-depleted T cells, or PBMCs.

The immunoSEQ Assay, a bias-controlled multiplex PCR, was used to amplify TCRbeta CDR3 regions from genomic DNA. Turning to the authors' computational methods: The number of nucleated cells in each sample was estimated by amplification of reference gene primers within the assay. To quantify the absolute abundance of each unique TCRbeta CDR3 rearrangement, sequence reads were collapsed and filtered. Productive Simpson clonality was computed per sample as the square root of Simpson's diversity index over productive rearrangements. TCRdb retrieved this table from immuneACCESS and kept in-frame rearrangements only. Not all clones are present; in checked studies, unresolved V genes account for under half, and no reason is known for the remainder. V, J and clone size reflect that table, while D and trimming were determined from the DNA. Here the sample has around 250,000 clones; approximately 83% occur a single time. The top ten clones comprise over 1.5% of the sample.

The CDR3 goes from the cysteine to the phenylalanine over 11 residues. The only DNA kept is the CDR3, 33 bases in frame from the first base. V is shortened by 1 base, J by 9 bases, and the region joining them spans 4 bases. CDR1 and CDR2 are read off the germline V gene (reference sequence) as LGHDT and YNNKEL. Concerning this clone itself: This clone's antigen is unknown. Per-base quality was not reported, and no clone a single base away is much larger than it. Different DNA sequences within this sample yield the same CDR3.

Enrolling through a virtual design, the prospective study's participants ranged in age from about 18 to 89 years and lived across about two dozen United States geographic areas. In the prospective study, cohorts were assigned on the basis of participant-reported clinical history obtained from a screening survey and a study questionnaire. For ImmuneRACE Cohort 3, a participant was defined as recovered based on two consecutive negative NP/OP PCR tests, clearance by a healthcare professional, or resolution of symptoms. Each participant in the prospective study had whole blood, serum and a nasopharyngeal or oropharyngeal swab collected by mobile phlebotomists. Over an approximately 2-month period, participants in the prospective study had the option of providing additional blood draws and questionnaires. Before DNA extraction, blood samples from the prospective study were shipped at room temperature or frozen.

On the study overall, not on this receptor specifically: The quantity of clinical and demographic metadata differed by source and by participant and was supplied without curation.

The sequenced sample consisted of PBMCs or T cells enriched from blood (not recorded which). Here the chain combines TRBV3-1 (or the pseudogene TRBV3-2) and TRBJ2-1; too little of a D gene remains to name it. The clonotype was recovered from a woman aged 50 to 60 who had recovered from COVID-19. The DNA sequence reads TGTGCCAGCAGCCAAGTGAGTGAGCAGTTCTTC. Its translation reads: CASSQVSEQFF.